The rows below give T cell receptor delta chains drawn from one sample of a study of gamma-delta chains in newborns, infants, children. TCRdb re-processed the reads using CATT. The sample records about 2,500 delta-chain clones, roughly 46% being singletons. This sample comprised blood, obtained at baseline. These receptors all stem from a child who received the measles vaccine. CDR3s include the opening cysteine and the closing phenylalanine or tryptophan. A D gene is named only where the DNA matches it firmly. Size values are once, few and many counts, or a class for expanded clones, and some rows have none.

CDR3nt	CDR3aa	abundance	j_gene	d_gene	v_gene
TGTGCTCTTGGGGAACCTTGGGGGACCACCGATAAACTCATCTTT	CALGEPWGTTDKLIF	NA	TRDJ1	TRDD3	TRDV1
TGTGCCGCATACTCCTACTGGGGGATGGTCACCGATAAACTCATCTTT	CAAYSYWGMVTDKLIF	NA	TRDJ1	TRDD3	TRDV3
TGTGCCTGTGACCCTATGGGGGATAACACCGATAAACTCATCTTT	CACDPMGDNTDKLIF	few	TRDJ1	TRDD3	TRDV2
TGTGCCTGTGACACCGTTAACGGGGGATACAACGAAGGAAAGACCGATAAACTCATCTTT	CACDTVNGGYNEGKTDKLIF	medium-sized	TRDJ1	TRDD3	TRDV2
TGTGCTCTTGTGCAATTCCGATTACTGGGGGATGTTCACCTCATCTTT	CALVQFRLLGDVHLIF	NA	TRDJ1	TRDD3	TRDV1
TGTGCAGCAAGCGTCAATAAACTCATCTTT	CAASVNKLIF	medium-sized	TRDJ1	NA	TRAV29/DV5
TGTGCCTGTGACACCGTACTGGGGGATACGCTGAGCTCCTGGGACACCCGACAGATGTTTTTC	CACDTVLGDTLSSWDTRQMFF	NA	TRDJ3	TRDD3	TRDV2
TGTGCTCTTGAGGAACTAGGTTCCCTATACTGGGGGATAAGTCCCGATAAACTCATCTTT	CALEELGSLYWGISPDKLIF	NA	TRDJ1	TRDD3	TRDV1
TGTGCTCTTGGGGAACTAACTCGAAGAAACTGGGGGATACTGTCCACCGATAAACTCATCTTT	CALGELTRRNWGILSTDKLIF	medium-sized	TRDJ1	TRDD3	TRDV1
TGTGCCTGTGACACCGCTGGGAGGAGCTCCTGGGACACCCGACAGATGTTTTTC	CACDTAGRSSWDTRQMFF	medium-sized	TRDJ3	NA	TRDV2
TGTGCTCTTGGGGTGAAACCTTCCACTGGGGACCTAACCCCCAAACTCATCTTT	CALGVKPSTGDLTPKLIF	few	TRDJ1	NA	TRDV1
TGTGCCTGTGACACCGGTGGATACGATAAACTCATCTTT	CACDTGGYDKLIF	NA	TRDJ1	NA	TRDV2
TGTGCTCTTGGGGAACGAAACTGGGGGATAATTGCGAACACCGATAAACTCATCTTT	CALGERNWGIIANTDKLIF	NA	TRDJ1	TRDD3	TRDV1
TGTGCTCTTGGGGCCTTACGTAAGCTGGGTAGATCTTTGACAGCACAACTCTTCTTT	CALGALRKLGRSLTAQLFF	NA	TRDJ2	NA	TRDV1
TGTGCAGCAAGCGAGGTTTTACCCGGGGGATACCCCTTAGGCGACACCGATAAACTCATCTTT	CAASEVLPGGYPLGDTDKLIF	NA	TRDJ1	TRDD3	TRAV29/DV5
TGTGCTCTTGGGGAATTTCCCTGTGTTCTAAGTACTGGGGGATACCCTTTGGACACCGATAAACTCATCTTT	CALGEFPCVLSTGGYPLDTDKLIF	NA	TRDJ1	TRDD3	TRDV1
TGTGCCTGTGACACCGCATATTCCCTGGGGGCCCAAGGGGACACCGATAAACTCATCTTT	CACDTAYSLGAQGDTDKLIF	few	TRDJ1	TRDD3	TRDV2
TGTGCCTTTGTCGGGGATACGGACAAACTCATCTTT	CAFVGDTDKLIF	medium-sized	TRDJ1	TRDD3	TRDV3
TGTGCTCTTGGGGTCCCATTCCTCACTTACTGGAGCACCGATAAACTCATCTTT	CALGVPFLTYWSTDKLIF	few	TRDJ1	NA	TRDV1
TGTGCTCTTGGGGAATCAGGGGAATTGATTGGGGGATACACCGATAAACTCATCTTT	CALGESGELIGGYTDKLIF	medium-sized	TRDJ1	TRDD3	TRDV1
TGTGCTCTTGGGGAACTAGGAACCCCCGGGGATACCTGGAATAAACTCATCTTT	CALGELGTPGDTWNKLIF	NA	TRDJ1	TRDD3	TRDV1
TGTGCCTCGAGGGTTAAAACCTTCCGGGGTATGGTAACCGATAAACTCATCTTT	CASRVKTFRGMVTDKLIF	medium-sized	TRDJ1	NA	TRDV3
TGTGCTCTTGGGGAACCCAGGCCCTACGATCAAAAACTCATCTTT	CALGEPRPYDQKLIF	NA	TRDJ1	NA	TRDV1
TGTGCCTACTACGAACCGGGGGATTTCCTTTACACCGATAAACTCATCTTT	CAYYEPGDFLYTDKLIF	large	TRDJ1	TRDD3	TRDV3
TGTGCCTGTGACACGTTGATGAGGGATCGGTACTCCTGGGACACCCGACAGATGTTTTTC	CACDTLMRDRYSWDTRQMFF	medium-sized	TRDJ3	NA	TRDV2